Below, 31 T cell receptor beta chains from the same sample are listed, as sequenced in a study of liver allograft versus peripheral blood T cells. Whole-study context: What was compared were the T cell receptor repertoires in transplanted livers and those in the peripheral blood of recipients.

In TCRdb, the reads were re-called with MiXCR into one record per CDR3 protein. The table records about 14,000 distinct CDR3 sequences, 20% of them present only once. All receptors derive from a human patient who had a liver transplant. Some T cells may have come from the graft donor.

This clonotype was found a few times. The chain links TRBV11-1 to TRBJ1-2, with D perhaps TRBD1 (5 bases). The V and J ends lost 0 bases and 2 bases respectively, with 7 bases between them. Germline lookup yields CDR1 SGHAT and CDR2 FQDESV (reference sequence). The length of the CDR3 is 14 residues. CDR3 protein: CASSLAWGNYGYTF. As DNA, the CDR3 is TGTGCCAGCAGCTTAGCGTGGGGCAACTATGGCTACACCTTC.

The CDR3 protein is CASSRTGEKPQHF. CDR3 bases: TGTGCCAGCAGTCGTACAGGGGAAAAGCCCCAGCATTTT. This chain joins TRBV9 and TRBJ1-5, with 7 bases matching TRBD1. The germline gives CDR1 SGDLS, CDR2 YYNGEE. The CDR3 runs to 13 residues. V shed 5 bases and J 8 bases; nucleotides not matched to a gene: 7.

This clonotype appeared a single time. A read error may be the cause here, since a much bigger clone is one base away. The rearrangement joins TRBV6-2 or TRBV6-3 to TRBJ1-1; 9 bases map to TRBD1. Trimming cost V 5 bases and J 6 bases; bases outside gene matches: 16. Germline CDR1 reads MNHEY; CDR2 reads SVGEGT. CDR3 size: 17 residues. The CDR3 here is CASSRAGTGQWQAEAFF. CDR3 in DNA: TGTGCCAGCAGTAGAGCCGGGACAGGGCAATGGCAGGCTGAAGCTTTCTTT.

This clonotype qualifies as medium-sized. V gene TRBV19 combines with J gene TRBJ1-1, with 7 positions matching TRBD1. V dropped 5 bases and J dropped 9; count of bases not matched to a gene: 12. Germline loops: CDR1 LNHDA, CDR2 SQIVND (reference sequence). This CDR3 has 14 amino acids. CDR3 protein: CASSRQGRLEKAFF. For the CDR3, the DNA is TGTGCCAGTAGTCGACAGGGTCGCCTGGAAAAAGCTTTCTTT.

J is TRBJ2-1 and V is TRBV11-2; D remains ambiguous. The CDR3 covers 13 residues. Germline loops: CDR1 SGHAT, CDR2 FQNNGV. V gave up 0 bases and J gave up 8 bases, with 8 bases separating them. CDR3 amino acids: CASSLDRLDEQFF. CDR3 nucleotides: TGTGCCAGCAGCTTAGATAGGTTAGATGAGCAGTTCTTC.

This rearrangement joins TRBV19 to TRBJ1-2, with TRBD1 identical over 10 bases. CDR3 length: 14 amino acids. Looked up from germline, CDR1 is LNHDA and CDR2 is SQIVND (reference sequence). After removal of 7 bases from V and 4 bases from J, the junction contained 6 bases not matched to a gene. CDR3 protein: CASIPRDRGYGYTF. For the CDR3, the DNA is TGTGCCAGTATTCCCCGGGACAGGGGCTATGGCTACACCTTC.

Remarks on this clonotype: This may be a read error, as it is one base from a much larger clone. The chain employs TRBV6-1 and TRBJ2-3; 9 nucleotides match TRBD1. Germline assignment: CDR1 MNHNS and CDR2 SASEGT. The junction had 7 bases not matched to a gene; V was cut back by 5 bases and J by 1 base. The CDR3 has 16 residues. The CDR3 is CASSPGQGRGTDTQYF. The CDR3 region has the DNA TGTGCCAGCAGTCCGGGACAGGGTAGGGGCACAGATACGCAGTATTTT.

This clonotype was found a few times. V usage is TRBV19 and J usage is TRBJ1-2; D call uncertain. The V end was cut by 6 bases, the J end by 1 base, with 12 bases between. The CDR3 is made up of 14 amino acids. Per germline, CDR1 LNHDA and CDR2 SQIVND (reference sequence). The CDR3 spells CASSRMRSNYGYTF. In DNA, the CDR3 is TGTGCCAGTAGCCGTATGAGGAGTAACTATGGCTACACCTTC.

In its sample, this clonotype was seen many times. This chain uses TRBV30 with TRBJ1-2; 8 bases map to TRBD1. Unmatched junction bases numbered 10, after V lost 3 bases and J lost 4 bases. This CDR3 contains 15 residues. Germline V gene lookup returns CDR1 GTSNPN and CDR2 SVGIG (reference sequence). The CDR3 DNA follows: TGTGCCTGGAGAGGGACTGGACAGGGTGGCTATGGCTACACCTTC. It yields the protein CAWRGTGQGGYGYTF.

This rearrangement joins TRBV19 to TRBJ2-2; tentatively, D is TRBD1 (6 bases). With 4 bases removed from V and 2 bases from J, the gap between germline ends came to 8 bases. The CDR3 extends over 14 amino acids. From germline, CDR1 is LNHDA and CDR2 SQIVND (reference sequence). The CDR3, as DNA: TGTGCCAGTAGTAAAGGGGGAAACACCGGGGAGCTGTTTTTT. Translated, it gives CASSKGGNTGELFF.

To note about this clonotype: At one end, the junction sequence differs from germline, possibly due to a read error. The chain couples TRBV6-2 or TRBV6-3 to TRBJ1-5; D is ambiguous. CDR3 length equals 17 residues. CDR1 is MNHEY, CDR2 SVGEGT, per germline. The CDR3 protein is CASSNSRGRQSNQPQHF. As DNA, the CDR3 is TGTGCCAGCAGTAACTCCCGTGGGCGTCAAAGCAATCAGCCCCAGCATTTT.

This chain connects TRBV7-9 to TRBJ1-1; tentative D call: TRBD1 (6 bases). The CDR3 sequence is 14 residues long. Germline assignment: CDR1 SEHNR and CDR2 FQNEAQ (reference sequence). The V end was cut by 8 bases, the J end by 1 base, with 14 bases between. CDR3 coding DNA: TGTGCCAGCGGACCCCAAGGGGGGAACACTGAAGCTTTCTTT. As protein: CASGPQGGNTEAFF.

The genes are TRBV19 and TRBJ2-1; TRBD1 might be the D (6 bases). The CDR3 has 16 amino acids. Germline V CDR1 and CDR2: LNHDA, SQIVND (reference sequence). The V gene lost 1 base and the J gene lost 3 bases, with 13 bases spanning the gap. CDR3 in amino acids: CASSIVGTGYYNEQFF. The CDR3 DNA sequence: TGTGCCAGTAGTATAGTCGGAACAGGGTACTACAATGAGCAGTTCTTC.

As for this clonotype: The junction does not match germline at one end; this may be a read error. The chain employs TRBV6-2 or TRBV6-3 and TRBJ2-1, with D tentatively TRBD2 (6 bases). The germline V gene has CDR1 MNHEY and CDR2 SVGEGT. The CDR3 is made up of 13 amino acids. CDR3 sequence (DNA): TGTGTCAGCGGGTCCGGATCCTACAATGAGCAGTTCTTC. Translated: CVSGSGSYNEQFF.

The genes are TRBV5-5 and TRBJ2-1; 12 positions match TRBD2. The V segment lost 0 bases and the J segment 15 bases; nucleotides outside the gene matches: 7. CDR3 length equals 14 residues. Germline-derived CDR1 and CDR2 are SGHKS and YYEKEE (reference sequence). The chain's CDR3 is CASSLDTSGGRRFF. CDR3 DNA sequence: TGTGCCAGCAGCTTGGATACTAGCGGGGGGAGGAGGTTCTTC.

The chain joins TRBV6-5 to TRBJ2-1, with 8 nucleotides matching TRBD1. J lost 6 bases, V lost 2 bases, and 3 bases had no gene match. The CDR3 sequence is 14 residues long. Germline V gene lookup returns CDR1 MNHEY and CDR2 SVGAGI. The CDR3 nucleotides are TGTGCCAGCAGTTACCCCACAGGGGGCAATGAGCAGTTCTTC. It is translated as CASSYPTGGNEQFF.

V gene TRBV5-1 combines with J gene TRBJ1-3, with TRBD1 as a possible D gene (5 bases). V gave up 0 bases and J gave up 0 bases, with 10 bases separating them. Germline CDR1 is SGHRS and CDR2 is YFSETQ. The CDR3 has 16 residues. The CDR3 region has the DNA TGCGCCAGCAGCTTGGGGTGGGGGAGCTCTGGAAACACCATATATTTT. It translates to CASSLGWGSSGNTIYF.

This clonotype was counted at least ten times. This chain connects TRBV5-4 to TRBJ1-1; unclear D gene. The CDR3 runs 13 residues. CDR1 is SGHNT and CDR2 is YYREEE in the germline V gene (reference sequence). V lost 4 bases and J 3 bases, leaving 10 bases between the germline ends. The CDR3 nucleotides are TGTGCCAGCAGCCCCGAGCGGGACACTGAAGCTTTCTTT. Protein: CASSPERDTEAFF. The whole variable domain, filled in from reference TRBV5-4 and TRBJ1-1, reads ETGVTQSPTHLIKTRGQQVTLRCSSQSGHNTVSWYQQALGQGPQFIFQYYREEENGRGNFPPRFSGLQFPNYSSELNVNALELDDSALYLCASSPERDTEAFFGQGTRLTVV.

Notes on this clonotype: A read error may explain this, as a much larger clone is one base away. The chain combines TRBV5-4 with TRBJ1-2; tentatively, D is TRBD1 (5 bases). In germline, CDR1 is SGHNT, CDR2 YYREEE (reference sequence). The CDR3 covers 13 residues. The CDR3 spells CVSRPQGDYGYTF. CDR3 DNA sequence: TGTGTCAGCAGGCCTCAGGGAGACTATGGCTACACCTTC.

By sample fraction, this clonotype is medium-sized (0.01 to 0.1%). The V gene is TRBV18, the J gene TRBJ2-7; 7 bases are a match to TRBD2. With 2 bases clipped from V and 5 bases from J, the junction kept 6 bases outside the gene matches. Germline V CDR1 and CDR2: KGHSH, LQKENI. This CDR3 is 14 amino acids long. CDR3 in DNA: TGTGCCAGCTCACCAGGGGGGGGATTAGACGAGCAGTACTTC. It encodes CASSPGGGLDEQYF.

This clonotype was counted between two and nine times. V gene TRBV9 combines with J gene TRBJ1-3; D is uncertain. CDR3 length: 14 residues. The ends were cut back, 4 bases at V and 3 bases at J, with 11 bases in the middle. Germline V lookup: CDR1 SGDLS, CDR2 YYNGEE. The CDR3 protein is CASSSRADGNTIYF. The CDR3 DNA is TGTGCCAGCAGCTCCCGGGCGGATGGAAACACCATATATTTT. The full variable domain, rest sourced from reference TRBV9 and TRBJ1-3, is DSGVTQTPKHLITATGQRVTLRCSPRSGDLSVYWYQQSLDQGLQFLIQYYNGEERAKGNILERFSAQQFPDLHSELNLSSLELGDSALYFCASSSRADGNTIYFGEGSWLTVV.

This clonotype ranks as medium-sized. The chain carries TRBV19 and TRBJ1-1, with TRBD1 as a possible D gene (5 bases). V was cut by 9 bases and J by 1 base, with 15 bases left in between. The CDR3 sequence is 14 residues long. In germline, CDR1 is LNHDA, CDR2 SQIVND (reference sequence). This chain's CDR3 is CASQWGYENTEAFF. The CDR3 DNA reads TGTGCCAGCCAATGGGGGTACGAGAACACTGAAGCTTTCTTT.

Within the sample, this clonotype is medium-sized. The chain carries TRBV18 and TRBJ1-2; TRBD1 might be the D (5 bases). Trimming took off 2 bases at V and 4 bases at J, with 11 bases between the two ends. Germline CDR1 is KGHSH and CDR2 is LQKENI. The CDR3 has 14 amino acids. CDR3 nucleotide sequence: TGTGCCAGCTCACCAGCGGGGGAGGTCTATGGCTACACCTTC. Translation: CASSPAGEVYGYTF.

This rearrangement joins TRBV6-5 to TRBJ1-2, with 8 bases aligning to TRBD1. CDR3 length: 15 residues. J gave up 5 bases and V 0 bases, and 5 bases lay outside the gene matches. Germline CDR1 is MNHEY and CDR2 is SVGAGI. The CDR3 loop is CASSYSDRGGYGYTF. The CDR3 coding sequence is TGTGCCAGCAGTTACTCCGACAGGGGAGGGTATGGCTACACCTTC.

This clonotype turned up a few times. A junction end diverges from the germline sequence, so it may reflect a read error. The chain is built from TRBV28 and TRBJ1-1, with D possibly TRBD1 on 6 matching bases. CDR1 and CDR2 from the germline V gene are MDHEN and SYDVKM. The CDR3 spans 11 residues. This chain's CDR3 is CASSLNRVVSF. CDR3 bases: TGTGCCAGCAGTTTAAACAGGGTCGTCTCTTTT.

J is TRBJ1-3 and V is TRBV7-9; possibly TRBD1 for D (5 bases). In germline, CDR1 is SEHNR, CDR2 FQNEAQ (reference sequence). The V end lost 1 base, the J end lost 1 base, and 5 bases lay between the germline ends. The length of the CDR3 is 14 residues. CDR3 residues: CASSLDRSGNTIYF. CDR3 bases: TGTGCCAGCAGCTTAGACAGGTCTGGAAACACCATATATTTT.

This chain uses TRBV11-2 with TRBJ2-5; D unclear. The CDR3 covers 14 residues. Per the germline V gene, CDR1 is SGHAT and CDR2 is FQNNGV. V lost 7 bases, J lost 2 bases, and 14 bases lay in between. CDR3 sequence reads: CASTPSAPQETQYF. DNA of the CDR3: TGTGCCAGCACCCCCAGCGCCCCTCAAGAGACCCAGTACTTC.

The genes are TRBV6-5 and TRBJ2-3; D call uncertain. This CDR3 has 15 residues. Germline V gives CDR1 MNHEY, CDR2 SVGAGI. V was clipped by 0 bases and J by 4 bases, with 11 bases between them. The CDR3 sequence is CASSYSFAPADTQYF. DNA for the CDR3: TGTGCCAGCAGTTACTCTTTTGCCCCCGCAGATACGCAGTATTTT.

This clonotype was picked up a small number of times. The chain's CDR3 is CASSYSRVRLATEAFF. Written as DNA, the CDR3 is TGTGCCAGCAGTTACTCCCGAGTCCGGTTGGCCACTGAAGCTTTCTTT. V is TRBV6-5 and J is TRBJ1-1; D ambiguous. Trimming removed 0 bases from V and 4 bases from J, with 15 bases in between. The CDR3 runs 16 residues. Germline CDR1 reads MNHEY; CDR2 reads SVGAGI.

This clonotype ranks as medium-sized. The CDR3: CASSMVGLRNTEAFF. The CDR3 DNA sequence: TGTGCCAGTAGTATGGTGGGCCTGAGAAACACTGAAGCTTTCTTT. The genes are TRBV19 and TRBJ1-1, with D hard to call. Between the trimmed V and J ends, which lost 3 bases and 2 bases, there was a span of 13 bases. The CDR3 sequence is 15 residues long. Germline CDR1 is LNHDA and CDR2 is SQIVND (reference sequence).

A note on this clonotype: This may be a read error: a much more frequent sequence differs by one nucleotide. V is TRBV18 and J is TRBJ1-2; tentative D call: TRBD1 (6 bases). CDR1 and CDR2 (germline): KGHSH, LQKENI. The CDR3 consists of 15 residues. Deletions cut 5 bases from V and 9 bases from J, with 22 bases between. CDR3 residues: CASSEMGTPPKSYTF. In DNA form, the CDR3 reads TGTGCCAGCTCAGAAATGGGGACACCACCGAAGAGCTACACCTTC.